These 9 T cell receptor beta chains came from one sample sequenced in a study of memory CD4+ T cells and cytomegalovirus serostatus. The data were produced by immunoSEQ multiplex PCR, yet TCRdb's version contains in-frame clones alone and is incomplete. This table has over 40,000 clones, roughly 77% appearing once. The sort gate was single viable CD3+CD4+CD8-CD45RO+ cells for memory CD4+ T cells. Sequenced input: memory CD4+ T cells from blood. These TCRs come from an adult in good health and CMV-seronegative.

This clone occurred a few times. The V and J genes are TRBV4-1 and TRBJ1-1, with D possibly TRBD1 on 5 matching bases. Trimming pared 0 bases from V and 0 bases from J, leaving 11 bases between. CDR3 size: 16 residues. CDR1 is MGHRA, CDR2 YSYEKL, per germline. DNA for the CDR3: TGCGCCAGCAGCCAAGATCAGGGTAGCTTGAACACTGAAGCTTTCTTT. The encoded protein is CASSQDQGSLNTEAFF.

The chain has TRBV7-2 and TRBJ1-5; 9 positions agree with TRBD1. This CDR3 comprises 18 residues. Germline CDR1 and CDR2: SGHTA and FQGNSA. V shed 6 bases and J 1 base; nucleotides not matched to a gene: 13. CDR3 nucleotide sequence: TGTGCCAGCAGTCTTCCGGGACAGGGAGTGGGGAGCAATCAGCCCCAGCATTTT. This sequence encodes CASSLPGQGVGSNQPQHF.

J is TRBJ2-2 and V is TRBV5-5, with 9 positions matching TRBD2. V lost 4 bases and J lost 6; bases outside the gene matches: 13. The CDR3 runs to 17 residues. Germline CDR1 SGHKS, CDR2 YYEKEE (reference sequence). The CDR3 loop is CASSLLPTSGLAGELFF. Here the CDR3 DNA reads TGTGCCAGCAGCCTTCTGCCGACTAGCGGATTGGCCGGGGAGCTGTTTTTT. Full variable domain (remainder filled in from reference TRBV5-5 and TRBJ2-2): DAGVTQSPTHLIKTRGQQVTLRCSPISGHKSVSWYQQVLGQGPQFIFQYYEKEERGRGNFPDRFSARQFPNYSSELNVNALLLGDSALYLCASSLLPTSGLAGELFFGEGSRLTVL.

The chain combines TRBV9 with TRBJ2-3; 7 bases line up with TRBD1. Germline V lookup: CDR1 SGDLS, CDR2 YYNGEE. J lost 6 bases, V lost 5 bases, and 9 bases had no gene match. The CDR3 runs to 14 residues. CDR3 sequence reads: CASRRGGAEDTQYF. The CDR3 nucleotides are TGTGCCAGCAGGCGAGGGGGCGCGGAGGATACGCAGTATTTT. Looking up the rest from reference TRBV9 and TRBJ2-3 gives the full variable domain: DSGVTQTPKHLITATGQRVTLRCSPRSGDLSVYWYQQSLDQGLQFLIQYYNGEERAKGNILERFSAQQFPDLHSELNLSSLELGDSALYFCASRRGGAEDTQYFGPGTRLTVL.

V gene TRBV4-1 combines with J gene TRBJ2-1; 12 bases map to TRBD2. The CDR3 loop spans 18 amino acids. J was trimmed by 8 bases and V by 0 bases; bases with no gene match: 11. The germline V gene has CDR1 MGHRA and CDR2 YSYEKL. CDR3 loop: CASSQDELAGGIKYEQFF. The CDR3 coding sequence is TGCGCCAGCAGCCAAGATGAACTAGCGGGGGGAATCAAATATGAGCAGTTCTTC.

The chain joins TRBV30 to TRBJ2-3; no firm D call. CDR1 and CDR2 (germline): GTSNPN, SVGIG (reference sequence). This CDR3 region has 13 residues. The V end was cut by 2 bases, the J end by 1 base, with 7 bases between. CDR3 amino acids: CAWSPTGTDTQYF. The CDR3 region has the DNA TGTGCCTGGAGTCCCACAGGCACAGATACGCAGTATTTT.

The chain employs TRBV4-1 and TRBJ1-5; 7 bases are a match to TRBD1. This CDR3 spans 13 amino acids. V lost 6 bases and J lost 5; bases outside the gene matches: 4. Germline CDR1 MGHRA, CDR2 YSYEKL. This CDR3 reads CASRQGSDQPQHF. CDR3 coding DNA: TGCGCCAGCAGACAGGGGTCCGATCAGCCCCAGCATTTT.

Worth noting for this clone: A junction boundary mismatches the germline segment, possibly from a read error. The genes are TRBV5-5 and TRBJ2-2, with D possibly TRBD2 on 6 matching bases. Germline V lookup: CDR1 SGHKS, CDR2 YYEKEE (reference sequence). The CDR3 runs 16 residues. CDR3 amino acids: CASSQVGGANTGELFF. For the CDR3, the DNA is TGCGCCAGCAGCCAAGTCGGCGGGGCGAACACCGGGGAGCTGTTTTTT.

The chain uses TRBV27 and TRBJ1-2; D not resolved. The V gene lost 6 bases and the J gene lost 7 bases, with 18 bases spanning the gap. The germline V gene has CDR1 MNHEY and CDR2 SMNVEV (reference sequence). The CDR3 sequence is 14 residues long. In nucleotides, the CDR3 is TGTGCCAGCAGGCCAGCGGCGACATCGGGTGGCTACACCTTC. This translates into CASRPAATSGGYTF.